This T cell receptor beta chain was observed in a study of blood T cell repertoires in COVID-19. Germline V CDR1 and CDR2: SGHDT, YYEEEE. V was cut by 4 bases and J by 5 bases, with 12 bases left in between. The CDR3 is 14 amino acids. In the study's own analysis: Estimates of nucleated cell counts were drawn from the amplification of reference gene primers. Produced via immunoSEQ multiplex PCR; TCRdb's table is partial and in-frame only. D and trimming come from the DNA, and the V and J calls and clone size come from that table. Here the sample spans 45,000 or so clones, around 88% being singletons. The specimen was peripheral blood. The source is a woman aged 55-69 years with acute or convalescent COVID-19. The rearrangement joins TRBV5-6 to TRBJ1-4; TRBD1 might be the D (6 bases). In nucleotides, the CDR3 is TGTGCCAGCAGCCACGGGACACAGAATGAAAAACTGTTTTTT. Its translation: CASSHGTQNEKLFF.